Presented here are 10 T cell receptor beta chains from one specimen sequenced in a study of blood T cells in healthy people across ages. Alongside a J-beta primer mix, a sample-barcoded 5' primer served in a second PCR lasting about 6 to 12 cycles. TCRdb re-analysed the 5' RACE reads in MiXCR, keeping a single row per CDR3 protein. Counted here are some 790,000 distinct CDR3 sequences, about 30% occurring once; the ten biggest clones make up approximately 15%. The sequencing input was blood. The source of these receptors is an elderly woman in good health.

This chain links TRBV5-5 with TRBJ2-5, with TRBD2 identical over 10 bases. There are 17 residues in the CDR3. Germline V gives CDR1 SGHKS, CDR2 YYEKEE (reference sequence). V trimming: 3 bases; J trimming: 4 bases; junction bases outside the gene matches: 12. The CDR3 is CASSSLASGGAGETQYF. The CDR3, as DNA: TGTGCCAGCAGCTCTCTCGCAAGCGGGGGGGCGGGAGAGACCCAGTACTTC.

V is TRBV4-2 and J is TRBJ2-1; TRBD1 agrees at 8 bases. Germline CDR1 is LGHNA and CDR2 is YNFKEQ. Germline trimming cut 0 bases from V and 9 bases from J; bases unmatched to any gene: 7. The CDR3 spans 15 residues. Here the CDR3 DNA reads TGTGCCAGCAGCCAAGATATAGCAGGGGGCGGTGAGCAGTTCTTC. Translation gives CASSQDIAGGGEQFF.

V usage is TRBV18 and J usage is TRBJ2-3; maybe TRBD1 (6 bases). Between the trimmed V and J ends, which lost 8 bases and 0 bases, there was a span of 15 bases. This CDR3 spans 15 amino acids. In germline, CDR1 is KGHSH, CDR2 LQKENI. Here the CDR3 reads CASTPGHLSTDTQYF. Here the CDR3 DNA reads TGTGCCAGCACTCCGGGACATCTCAGCACAGATACGCAGTATTTT. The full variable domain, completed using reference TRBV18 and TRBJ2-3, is NAGVMQNPRHLVRRRGQEARLRCSPMKGHSHVYWYRQLPEEGLKFMVYLQKENIIDESGMPKERFSAEFPKEGPSILRIQQVVRGDSAAYFCASTPGHLSTDTQYFGPGTRLTVL.

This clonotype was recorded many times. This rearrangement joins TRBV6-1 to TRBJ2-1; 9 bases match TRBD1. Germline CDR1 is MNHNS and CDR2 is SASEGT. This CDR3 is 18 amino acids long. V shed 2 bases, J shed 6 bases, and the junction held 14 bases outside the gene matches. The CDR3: CASSEWLSGTGYGNEQFF. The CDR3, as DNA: TGTGCCAGCAGTGAATGGCTTTCCGGGACAGGGTATGGCAATGAGCAGTTCTTC.

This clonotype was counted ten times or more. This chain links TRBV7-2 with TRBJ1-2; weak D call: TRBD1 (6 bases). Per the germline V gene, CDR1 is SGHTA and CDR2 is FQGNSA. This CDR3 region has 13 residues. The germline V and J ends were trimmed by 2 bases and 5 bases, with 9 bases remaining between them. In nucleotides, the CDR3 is TGTGCCAGCAGCTTAACAGGGAGATATGGCTACACCTTC. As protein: CASSLTGRYGYTF. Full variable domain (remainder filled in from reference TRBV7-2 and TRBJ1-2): GAGVSQSPSNKVTEKGKDVELRCDPISGHTALYWYRQSLGQGLEFLIYFQGNSAPDKSGLPSDRFSAERTGGSVSTLTIQRTQQEDSAVYLCASSLTGRYGYTFGSGTRLTVV.

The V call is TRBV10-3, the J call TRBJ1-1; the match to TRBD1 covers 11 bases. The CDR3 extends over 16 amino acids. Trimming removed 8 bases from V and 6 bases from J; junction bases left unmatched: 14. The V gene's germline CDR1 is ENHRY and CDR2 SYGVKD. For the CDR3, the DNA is TGTGCCATCCGGGACAGGGGGGAGGTAGTTTGTTCTGAAGCTTTCTTT. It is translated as CAIRDRGEVVCSEAFF.

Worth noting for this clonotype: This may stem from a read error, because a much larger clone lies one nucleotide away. The CDR3 nucleotides are TGTGCCAGCAGTCACGTACAACAGCCGTACTGTGGCTACACCTTC. Translated, it gives CASSHVQQPYCGYTF. The chain is built from TRBV6-2 or TRBV6-3 and TRBJ1-2; D is unclear. V was pared by 5 bases and J by 7 bases, with 20 bases between. Germline V lookup: CDR1 MNHEY, CDR2 SVGEGT. This CDR3 comprises 15 residues.

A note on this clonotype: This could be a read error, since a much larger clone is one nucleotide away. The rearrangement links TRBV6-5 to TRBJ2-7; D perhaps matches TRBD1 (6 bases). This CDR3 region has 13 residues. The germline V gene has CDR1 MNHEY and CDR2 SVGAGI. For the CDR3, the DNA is TGTGCCTGCAGTTACACAGGGTCCTACGAGCAGTACTTC. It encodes CACSYTGSYEQYF.

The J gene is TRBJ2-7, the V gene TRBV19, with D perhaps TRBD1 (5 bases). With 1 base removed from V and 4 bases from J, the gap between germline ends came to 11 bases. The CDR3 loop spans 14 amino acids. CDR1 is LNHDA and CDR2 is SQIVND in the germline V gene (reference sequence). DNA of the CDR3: TGTGCCAGTAGTATAGGCTGGCAGGGATACGAGCAGTACTTC. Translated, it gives CASSIGWQGYEQYF.

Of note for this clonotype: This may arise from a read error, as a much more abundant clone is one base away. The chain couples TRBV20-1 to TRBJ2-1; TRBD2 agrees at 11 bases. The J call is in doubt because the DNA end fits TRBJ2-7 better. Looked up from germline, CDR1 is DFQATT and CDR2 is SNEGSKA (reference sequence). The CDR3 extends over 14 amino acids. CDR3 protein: CSATGLAANNEQYF. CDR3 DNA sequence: TGCAGTGCTACGGGACTAGCGGCCAACAATGAGCAGTACTTC.